The sequence of this T cell receptor (beta chain) was determined in a study of cytomegalovirus exposure and HLA in healthy donors (dated by TCRdb to 2016 to 2017). Background for the entire study: According to an earlier analysis of 550 to 750 of the donors, 150 million to 200 million T cells yielded roughly 100 million unique TCR beta sequences and 276 Gb of sequence data. About 280 gigabases of sequencing data and approximately 92 million unique TCR sequences made up an early release that covered approximately 700 HLA-typed donors. Among the roughly 400 genotyped donors, about 83% belonged to the genetic ancestry cluster associated with self-reported Caucasian donors. The aim of the study was to test whether cataloging public T cell receptors could identify signatures of past pathogen exposure. The study used immunosequencing to profile the T cell repertoires of around 600 subjects and linked those repertoires to cytomegalovirus serostatus. A separate validation cohort of approximately 120 different subjects was used in addition to the approximately 640-subject first cohort. High-throughput TCR immunosequencing, statistical association of individual TCRs with disease status, and machine learning were combined to predict cytomegalovirus infection status. In a later analysis, previously published TCR beta repertoires from 666 donors were re-analyzed and high-resolution HLA genotyping was added so that TCR occurrence patterns could be studied. In the later analysis, no new phenotypic data were used to find candidate immune exposures; instead, reliance was placed on TCR beta sequences and their occurrence across donors. An earlier analysis of 500 to 650 of the donors applied high-throughput TCR beta sequencing to assess whether each TCR beta V gene segment acted as functional or pseudogenic. Donor age, sex, ethnicity and CMV serostatus were compiled together with the repertoire data. Genome-wide SNP genotypes for about 65% of the 666 donors were used in a later genetic analysis, which treated that subset as a discovery cohort. All discovery cohort repertoires had been generated on a single sequencing platform. HLA typing covered class I and class II loci at four-digit resolution. The number of typed donors differed by locus: about 620-640 for A, B, C, DRB1 and DQB1; some 500 for DQA1; some 590 for DPA1; and approximately 450 for DPB1. A handful of DR-DQ haplotypes were handled as single units for association and clustering because linkage in the cohort was strong. Among roughly 400 genotyped donors of the cohort, an average of approximately 240,000 unique TCR beta nucleotide sequences was sequenced per donor, of which about 19% were non-productive. Summary of the overall study and its limitations: The authors suggested that the approach could potentially be extended to other disease states and immunological phenotypes. At a false discovery rate of 0.05, a later analysis linked about 16,000 TCR beta sequences to specific HLA alleles. Because HLA typing was unavailable for some donors at each locus, only the typed subset was used in association tests. An association between a missense DCLRE1C variant and V-gene and J-gene trimming of TCR beta chains was found in a later genetic analysis and replicated in an independent cohort. In a later genetic analysis, fewer N-insertions in productive TCRs were reported among donors in an Asian-associated ancestry cluster than the roughly 700-donor mean. Fewer than 20 rarely observed V segments, including chromosome 9 orphons, were excluded from the earlier analysis of about 600 of the donors because counts were too low. When HLA alleles, especially DR and DQ, strongly co-occurred, TCR associations were difficult to assign to individual alleles. An earlier analysis of 450 to 750 of the donors showed that most TCR beta V segments appeared in productive rearrangements either about 87% or about 30% of the time, which broadly matched IMGT annotations. A group of highly shared sequence variants was considered likely to be a technical artifact of the sequencing pipeline. In a later analysis, most CMV-associated TCR beta chains were found to appear HLA-restricted, with HLA associations seemingly driven largely by CMV exposure. This cohort had only TCR beta chains sequenced, and the lack of alpha or paired-chain data limited which features could be detected. In vitro tests confirmed that a few of the cytomegalovirus-associated TCR beta chains recognize cytomegalovirus antigens. The classifier was reported to diagnose cytomegalovirus status with high specificity and sensitivity in both the original cohort and the validation cohort. Most TCR sequences were seen in very few donors, while some public TCRs were found in many individuals. In a later analysis, several top co-occurrence clusters were reported to appear linked to parvovirus B19, influenza, CMV and Epstein-Barr virus. Correlated functional status among segregating V segments might reflect linkage disequilibrium, but an unknown experimental factor could not be ruled out. The study listed approximately 150 TCR beta chains as associated with cytomegalovirus. According to a later analysis, TCR association rates differed among HLA loci, with DRB1 alleles showing the most associated TCRs and HLA-C alleles showing the fewest. Presence/absence analyses assumed roughly uniform sequencing depth across donors, an assumption that may not hold. In a later analysis, HLA-associated TCR beta chains showed more clonal expansion and lower generation probabilities than non-associated chains that were equally common. The 87-base-pair reads could not distinguish some IMGT-functional V segments, including TRBV6-2 and TRBV6-3, so those segments were excluded. CMV serostatus was the only immune exposure information available for the cohort. A further reported finding was that TCR beta sequences accurately predicted the HLA-A and HLA-B alleles for most subjects in the first cohort.

The cohort consisted of 666 healthy bone marrow donors. Cohort members were all nominally healthy when sampled, although unrecorded immune exposures were likely present. The donor tested CMV seronegative and was one of the 352 seronegative cohort members. Each donor provided a peripheral blood sample, and peripheral blood mononuclear cells were used for TCR beta sequencing. The Qiagen DNeasy Blood Extraction Kit was used to extract genomic DNA from the blood cell samples. The library was built by means of the immunoSEQ multiplex PCR assay. A mixture of 60 forward primers for TCR Vbeta segments and 13 reverse primers for TCR Jbeta segments was used in the multiplex PCR. The CDR3 region of rearranged TCR beta genes was amplified from genomic DNA by a multiplex PCR assay. The amplified TCR beta libraries were sequenced on the Illumina HiSeq System as 87-base-pair reads. The original methods were these. In a later analysis, tens of millions of unique TCR beta chains were counted across the approximately 640 repertoires, and some 10 million of these chains were shared by at least two donors. Raw reads were error-corrected and collapsed into unique sequences with a nearest-neighbor algorithm that merged closely related sequences to remove PCR and sequencing errors. Alignment of CDR3 sequences to IMGT reference sequences was used to assign V, D and J gene segments. For a sequence to be retained, a match of at least six nucleotides to both a V gene segment and a J gene segment was required. A rearrangement counted as productive if the CDR3 had no stop codons and remained in frame with V and J, and every other rearrangement counted as non-productive. Following IMGT convention, CDR3 was defined as the stretch from the second conserved V-encoded cysteine to the conserved J-encoded phenylalanine. The earlier analysis of about 610 of the donors excluded any sequence lacking an unambiguous match to a single V gene segment. An earlier analysis of a few hundred of the donors called V segments functional above 56.7% productive rearrangements and segregating when the between-donor standard deviation exceeded 5%. A statistical classification framework was developed to diagnose cytomegalovirus status using the catalog of TCR beta chain sequences. A later analysis assigned V and J genes by comparing TCR nucleotide sequences with IMGT/GENE-DB human TR gene sequences. Using the TCRdist pipeline, a later analysis assigned CDR3 sequences along with most-parsimonious VDJ recombination scenarios. In a later analysis, every TCR beta chain was defined by the combination of its CDR3 amino acid sequence and its V-gene family, and reads without a unique V-gene family were dropped. In a later analysis, a few hundred highly shared, low-generation-probability nucleotide sequences were removed to address suspected cross-contamination and a sequencing artifact. In a later analysis, a clonal expansion index was calculated for each public chain from normalized within-repertoire ranks of inferred template counts. Generation probabilities in a later analysis came from a VDJ recombination model fitted to out-of-frame rearrangements, and those results were checked against IGoR. Hypergeometric tests were used in a later analysis to score TCR-TCR, TCR-HLA and TCR-CMV co-occurrence, with a repertoire-size bias correction applied to the TCR pairs. A later analysis estimated false discovery rates by permuting HLA or CMV assignments 20 times. In a later analysis, co-occurring TCRs were grouped using DBSCAN, with TCRdist sequence similarity added in when clustering inside HLA-allele-positive subsets. Repertoires with fewer than 30,000 or more than 120,000 public chains, plus five repertoires with anomalous nucleotide sharing, were excluded from co-occurrence clustering. Entries here come from immuneACCESS through TCRdb and include only in-frame sequences with V and J called. Some clones fail to appear in such tables; in the studies checked, an unresolved V gene covers under half of the shortfall, and the cause of the remainder is unknown. V and J calls and clone size are as listed in that table; D and trimming were resolved from the DNA. The sample table lists 200,000 to 250,000 clones, just under 85% of them with a count of one. The ten largest make up around 0.57% of the sample.

Reading from cysteine to phenylalanine, the CDR3 counts 12 amino acids. The CDR3 DNA has 36 bases and is translated from base 1. Trimming removed 8 bases from V and 7 bases from J, leaving 17 bases between the germline ends. For CDR1 and CDR2, the germline V gene lists SQVTM and ANQGSEA. This clone has a handful of counts. What antigen it recognizes has not been identified. No much larger clone is present one base from it, and per-base qualities are unavailable. The V gene is TRBV29-1 and the J gene is TRBJ1-1; the D gene cannot be resolved reliably. The source of this sequence is a woman aged 40 to 55 in good health and CMV-seronegative. What was sequenced was PBMCs. The bases read TGCAGCTCAAAGACGGGATCTAGTGAAGCTTTCTTT. It translates as CSSKTGSSEAFF. Supplemented by the reference TRBV29-1 and TRBJ1-1 proteins around the CDR3, the complete variable domain is SAVISQKPSRDICQRGTSLTIQCQVDSQVTMMFWYRQQPGQSLTLIATANQGSEATYESGFVIDKFPISRPNLTFSTLTVSNMSPEDSSIYLCSSKTGSSEAFFGQGTRLTVV.